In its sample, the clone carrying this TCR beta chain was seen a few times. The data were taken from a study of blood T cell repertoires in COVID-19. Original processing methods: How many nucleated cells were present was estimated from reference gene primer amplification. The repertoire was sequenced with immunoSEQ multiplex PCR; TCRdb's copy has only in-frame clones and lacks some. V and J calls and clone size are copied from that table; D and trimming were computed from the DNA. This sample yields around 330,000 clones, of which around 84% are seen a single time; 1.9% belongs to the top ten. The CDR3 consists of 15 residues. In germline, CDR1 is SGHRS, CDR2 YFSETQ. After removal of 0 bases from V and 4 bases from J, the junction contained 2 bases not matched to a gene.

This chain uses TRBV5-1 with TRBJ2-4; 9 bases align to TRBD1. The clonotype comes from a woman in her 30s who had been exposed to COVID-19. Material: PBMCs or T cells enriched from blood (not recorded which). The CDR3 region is CASSLAGTGKNIQYF. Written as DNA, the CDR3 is TGCGCCAGCAGCTTGGCTGGGACAGGGAAAAACATTCAGTACTTC. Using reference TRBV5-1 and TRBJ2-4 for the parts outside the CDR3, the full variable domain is KAGVTQTPRYLIKTRGQQVTLSCSPISGHRSVSWYQQTPGQGLQFLFEYFSETQRNKGNFPGRFSGRQFSNSRSEMNVSTLELGDSALYLCASSLAGTGKNIQYFGAGTRLSVL.